The sequence of this TCR beta chain was determined in a study of response to subunit inactivated influenza vaccine (dated by TCRdb to the late 2010s). Broadly, across the study: Deep quantitative profiling of the T cell receptor repertoire was used in the study to follow responses to a trivalent subunit inactivated influenza vaccine.

Library generation was performed with RT-PCR. The listed sequencing device is Illumina HiSeq 2500. TCRdb applied fastp at Q25 and MiXCR to the public reads, then kept only in-frame beta chains. Merged by CDR3 protein, the rows form single entries marked with the most common genes and DNA. A total of 400,000 to 650,000 distinct CDR3 sequences appear in this sample, about 7.2% of them only once. The biggest ten clones account for under 15% of the sample. General findings and caveats noted by the study authors: The authors proposed that each seasonal influenza vaccination may bring in only a limited number of new T cells.

A word on this clonotype: It has no known antigen specificity. The sample holds no much larger clone one base away, and base qualities are not on file.

The junction carries 19 bases between V and J, which are trimmed by 3 bases and 8 bases respectively. Per the germline V gene (reference sequence), SEHNR is the CDR1 and FQNEAQ is the CDR2. The CDR3 runs 15 amino acids, cysteine and phenylalanine included. Left in the record is the CDR3 DNA by itself, 45 bases read in frame from the first base. Here the sequenced sample was PBMCs from blood, taken around 25 months after vaccination. The source of this sequence is a man aged 50 to 69 who received an inactivated influenza vaccine. Donor details come from another sample of the same person, matched by shared clones. The chain joins TRBV7-9 to TRBJ1-2, with an unclear D gene assignment. In nucleotide form, the sequence is TGTGCCAGCAGCTTGGGGTTAGTCCAAACTCGAGGCTACACCTTC. It codes for CASSLGLVQTRGYTF.